This T cell receptor (beta chain) is from a study of blood T cell repertoires in COVID-19. This CDR3 has 13 residues. Trimming pared 4 bases from V and 7 bases from J, leaving 11 bases between. Germline V CDR1 and CDR2: LGHDT, YNNKEL (reference sequence). As originally analysed: Using reference gene primer amplification, nucleated cell counts were estimated. Here immunoSEQ multiplex PCR was the method, and the copy in TCRdb shows in-frame clones only, minus some. The D gene and trimming were derived from the DNA, and the V and J assignments and clone size from that table. The repertoire consists of about 260,000 clones, with around 86% occurring once and the leading ten covering around 5%.

This receptor was taken from a woman aged 60-70 years with COVID-19, enrolled during active disease. The J gene is TRBJ2-4, the V gene TRBV3-1 (or the pseudogene TRBV3-2); D may be TRBD2 (6 bases). The source material was peripheral blood. This CDR3 reads CASSPGGGNIQYF. CDR3 DNA: TGTGCCAGCAGCCCAGGTGGGGGGAACATTCAGTACTTC.